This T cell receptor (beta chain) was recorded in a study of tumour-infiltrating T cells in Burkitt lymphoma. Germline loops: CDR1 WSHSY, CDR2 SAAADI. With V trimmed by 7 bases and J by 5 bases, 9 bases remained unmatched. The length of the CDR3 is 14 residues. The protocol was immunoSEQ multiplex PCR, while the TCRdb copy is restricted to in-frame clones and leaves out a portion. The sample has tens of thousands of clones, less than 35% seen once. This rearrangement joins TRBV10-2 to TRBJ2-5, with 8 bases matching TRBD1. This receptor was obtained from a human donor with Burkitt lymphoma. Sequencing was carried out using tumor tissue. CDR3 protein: CASKPQGADETQYF. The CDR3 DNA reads TGCGCCAGCAAACCTCAGGGGGCGGATGAGACCCAGTACTTC.